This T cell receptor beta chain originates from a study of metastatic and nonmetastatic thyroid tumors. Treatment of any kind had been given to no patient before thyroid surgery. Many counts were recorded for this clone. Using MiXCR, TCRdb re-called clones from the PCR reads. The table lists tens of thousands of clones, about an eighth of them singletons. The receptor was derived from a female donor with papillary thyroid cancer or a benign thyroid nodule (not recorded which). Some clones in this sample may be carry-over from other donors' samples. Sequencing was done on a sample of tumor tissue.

The chain's CDR3 is CASSLVTGGAETQYF. The CDR3 coding sequence is TGTGCCAGCAGCTTAGTTACAGGGGGCGCGGAGACCCAGTACTTC. The chain carries TRBV11-2 and TRBJ2-5; TRBD1 agrees at 9 bases. In germline, CDR1 is SGHAT, CDR2 FQNNGV. The CDR3 consists of 15 residues. The V gene end was trimmed by 1 base and the J gene end by 5 bases; junction bases not matched to a gene: 5.